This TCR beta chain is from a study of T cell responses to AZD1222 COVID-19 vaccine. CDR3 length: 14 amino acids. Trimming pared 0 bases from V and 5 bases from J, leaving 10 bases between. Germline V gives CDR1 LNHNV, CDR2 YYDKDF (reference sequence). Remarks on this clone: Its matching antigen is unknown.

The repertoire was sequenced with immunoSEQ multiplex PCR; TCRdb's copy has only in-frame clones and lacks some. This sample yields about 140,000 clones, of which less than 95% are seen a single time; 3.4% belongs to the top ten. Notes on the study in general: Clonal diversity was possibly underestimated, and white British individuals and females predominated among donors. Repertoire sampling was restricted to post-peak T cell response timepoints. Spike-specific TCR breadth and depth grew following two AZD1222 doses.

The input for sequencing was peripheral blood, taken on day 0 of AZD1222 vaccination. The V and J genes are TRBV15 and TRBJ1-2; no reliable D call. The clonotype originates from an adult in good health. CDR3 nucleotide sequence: TGTGCCACCAGCAGAGAACCGAGATCTTATGGCTACACCTTC. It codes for CATSREPRSYGYTF.